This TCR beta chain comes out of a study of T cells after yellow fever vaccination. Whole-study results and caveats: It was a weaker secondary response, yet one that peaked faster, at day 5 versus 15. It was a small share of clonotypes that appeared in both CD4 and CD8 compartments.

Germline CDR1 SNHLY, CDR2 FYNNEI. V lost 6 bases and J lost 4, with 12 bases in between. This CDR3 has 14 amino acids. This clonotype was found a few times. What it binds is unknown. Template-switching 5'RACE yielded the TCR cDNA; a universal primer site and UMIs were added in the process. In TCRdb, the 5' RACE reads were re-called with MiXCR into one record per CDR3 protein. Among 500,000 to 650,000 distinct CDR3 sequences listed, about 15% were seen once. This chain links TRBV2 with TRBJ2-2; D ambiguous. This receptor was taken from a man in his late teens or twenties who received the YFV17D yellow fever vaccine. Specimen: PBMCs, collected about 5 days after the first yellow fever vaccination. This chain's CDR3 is CASRAPTSTGELFF. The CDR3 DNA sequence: TGTGCCAGCAGGGCCCCTACATCCACCGGGGAGCTGTTTTTT.